This T cell receptor beta chain was identified in a study of early stage breast cancer tumors. Whole-study context: Most of the 16 invasive tumors were ER+, PR+ and HER2-.

The protocol was immunoSEQ multiplex PCR, while the TCRdb copy is restricted to in-frame clones and leaves out a portion. Here the sample spans thousands of clones, more than 55% being singletons. CDR1 and CDR2 from the germline V gene are DFQATT and SNEGSKA (reference sequence). The CDR3 has 10 residues. Trimming shortened V by 7 bases and J by 5 bases, and 6 bases separated the two germline ends. This receptor was obtained from a person between 50 and 60 years old with breast cancer. Sequencing was done on a sample of breast tumor tissue. The rearrangement joins TRBV20-1 to TRBJ2-1; D unclear. The CDR3 loop is CSVADNEQFF. As DNA, the CDR3 is TGCAGTGTGGCGGACAATGAGCAGTTCTTC.